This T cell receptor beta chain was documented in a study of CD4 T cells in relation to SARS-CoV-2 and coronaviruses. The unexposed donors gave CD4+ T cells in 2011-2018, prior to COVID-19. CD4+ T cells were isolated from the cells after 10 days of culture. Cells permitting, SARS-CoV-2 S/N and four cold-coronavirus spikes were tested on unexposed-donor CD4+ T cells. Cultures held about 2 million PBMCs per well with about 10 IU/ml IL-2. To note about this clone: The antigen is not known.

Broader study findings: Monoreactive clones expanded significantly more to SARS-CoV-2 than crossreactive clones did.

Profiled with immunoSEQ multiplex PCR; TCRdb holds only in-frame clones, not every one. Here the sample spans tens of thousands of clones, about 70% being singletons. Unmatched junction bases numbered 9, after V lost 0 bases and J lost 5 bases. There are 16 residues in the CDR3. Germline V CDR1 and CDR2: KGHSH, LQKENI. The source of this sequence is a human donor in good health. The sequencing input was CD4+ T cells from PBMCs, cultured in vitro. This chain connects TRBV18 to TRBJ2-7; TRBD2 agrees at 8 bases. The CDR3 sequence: CASSPPSLAGRHEQYF. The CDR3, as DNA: TGTGCCAGCTCACCACCGAGCCTAGCGGGTCGCCACGAGCAGTACTTC.